This entry lists 29 T cell receptor beta chains sequenced from one sample in a study of CD8+CD57+ T cells in acquired aplastic anemia. The template for TCR beta VDJ and CDR3 sequence profiling was genomic DNA. TCRdb passed the reads through MiXCR, listing each CDR3 protein once. This table holds about 110,000 distinct CDR3 sequences, 51% found once. The sequenced sample was sorted CD4+, CD8+, or CD8+CD57+ T cells (not recorded which) from PBMCs. The source is a human donor in good health, serving as a control.

V is TRBV2 and J is TRBJ1-6, with unresolved D. V lost 7 bases to trimming and J lost 7 bases, with 8 bases between them. The CDR3 extends over 12 amino acids. CDR1 and CDR2 (germline): SNHLY, FYNNEI. This CDR3 reads CASKSENSPLHF. The CDR3 nucleotides are TGTGCCAGCAAGTCAGAGAATTCACCCCTCCACTTT.

The chain uses TRBV19 and TRBJ2-7; unclear D gene. Germline CDR1 and CDR2: LNHDA and SQIVND (reference sequence). The CDR3 has 13 residues. V dropped 7 bases and J dropped 2 bases, with 12 bases sitting between them. The CDR3 loop reads CASKDQAPYEQYF. The CDR3 coding sequence is TGTGCCAGTAAGGATCAGGCCCCCTACGAGCAGTACTTC.

This clonotype was detected ten times or more. This chain uses TRBV5-4 with TRBJ1-2; D is ambiguous. Germline values: CDR1 SGHNT, CDR2 YYREEE (reference sequence). The CDR3 contains 14 residues. The V gene lost 4 bases and the J gene lost 4 bases, with 14 bases spanning the gap. The CDR3 DNA is TGTGCCAGCAGCCCCGGGAGGGCCTCCTATGGCTACACCTTC. Translation gives CASSPGRASYGYTF.

On this clonotype itself: A clone one base away is much larger, so this may be a read error. The chain combines TRBV11-2 with TRBJ2-1; 16 bases are shared with TRBD2. Germline V lookup: CDR1 SGHAT, CDR2 FQNNGV. The CDR3 is made up of 18 amino acids. The CDR3 region is CANSPGLAGGPSYNEQFF. CDR3 DNA: TGTGCCAACAGCCCGGGACTAGCGGGGGGGCCGTCCTACAATGAGCAGTTCTTC.

This clonotype was seen many times. The chain employs TRBV11-2 and TRBJ1-1; D gene unclear. Germline V gene sequence: CDR1 SGHAT, CDR2 FQNNGV. With 8 bases removed from V and 1 base from J, the gap between germline ends came to 5 bases. This CDR3 comprises 11 residues. Here the CDR3 DNA reads TGTGCCAGCTCATCGAACACTGAAGCTTTCTTT. Translated, it gives CASSSNTEAFF.

This clonotype was seen ten or more times. The chain joins TRBV7-2 to TRBJ1-3, with 7 bases fitting TRBD1. Germline V gene lookup returns CDR1 SGHTA and CDR2 FQGNSA. The CDR3 spans 15 residues. The J segment lost 3 bases and the V segment lost 5 bases, leaving 7 bases of the junction unmatched. CDR3 protein: CASSPDRDSGNTIYF. In nucleotides, the CDR3 is TGTGCCAGCAGCCCAGACCGGGACAGTGGAAACACCATATATTTT.

This clonotype has more than one count but fewer than ten. V gene TRBV15 combines with J gene TRBJ1-2; 11 bases are a match to TRBD1. Losses at the gene ends were 0 bases for V and 7 bases for J; bases not matched to a gene: 7. The CDR3 runs 16 residues. The germline gives CDR1 LNHNV, CDR2 YYDKDF (reference sequence). CDR3 in amino acids: CATSRDFAGTGGGYTF. The DNA for the CDR3 is TGTGCCACCAGCAGAGACTTCGCGGGGACAGGGGGTGGCTACACCTTC.

The gene calls are TRBV19 and TRBJ2-1; 11 bases match TRBD2. V shed 4 bases and J 5 bases; nucleotides not matched to a gene: 10. CDR1 is LNHDA and CDR2 is SQIVND in the germline V gene (reference sequence). This CDR3 is 17 amino acids long. CDR3 DNA: TGTGCCAGTAGTAGGCTCTCGCCTAGCGGGGGGAACAATGAGCAGTTCTTC. This gives the protein CASSRLSPSGGNNEQFF. Full variable domain (remainder filled in from reference TRBV19 and TRBJ2-1): DGGITQSPKYLFRKEGQNVTLSCEQNLNHDAMYWYRQDPGQGLRLIYYSQIVNDFQKGDIAEGYSVSREKKESFPLTVTSAQKNPTAFYLCASSRLSPSGGNNEQFFGPGTRLTVL.

Many counts were recorded for this clonotype. J is TRBJ2-7 and V is TRBV6-1; D perhaps matches TRBD2 (5 bases). The V end was cut by 5 bases, the J end by 2 bases, with 13 bases between. CDR1 and CDR2 (germline): MNHNS, SASEGT. This CDR3 spans 14 amino acids. DNA of the CDR3: TGTGCCAGCAGTCTGAACGGGGTCACCTACGAGCAGTACTTC. Translated: CASSLNGVTYEQYF.

This clonotype was recorded once. This chain links TRBV25-1 with TRBJ2-7; 11 nucleotides align to TRBD1. With V trimmed by 6 bases and J by 6 bases, 10 bases remained unmatched. Germline CDR1 and CDR2: MGHDK and SYGVNS. This CDR3 has 15 amino acids. The CDR3 sequence is CASSGQGAGDREQYF. CDR3 coding DNA: TGTGCCAGCAGCGGACAGGGGGCCGGGGATCGCGAGCAGTACTTC.

At least ten counts were recorded for this clonotype. The chain has TRBV11-1 and TRBJ2-7, with D perhaps TRBD1 or TRBD2 (5 bases each). The CDR3 consists of 14 residues. Trimming removed 2 bases from V and 2 bases from J, with 10 bases in between. Germline-derived CDR1 and CDR2 are SGHAT and FQDESV (reference sequence). The CDR3 region is CASSLQRGAYEQYF. Here the CDR3 DNA reads TGTGCCAGCAGCTTACAACGGGGCGCCTACGAGCAGTACTTC.

A note on this clonotype: One junction end does not reproduce the germline sequence, and a read error may be involved. The chain has TRBV9 and TRBJ2-7; 7 bases are a match to TRBD2. This CDR3 is built from 14 residues. Germline CDR1 SGDLS, CDR2 YYNGEE. The CDR3 region is CASSDTGGGNEQCF. For the CDR3, the DNA is TGTGCCAGCAGCGACACTGGCGGGGGAAATGAGCAGTGCTTC.

The chain recombines TRBV9 with TRBJ2-7; D is possibly TRBD1 (7 bases). Judging by the DNA end, TRBJ2-1 fits better; the J call may be wrong. The CDR3 consists of 14 residues. CDR1 SGDLS and CDR2 YYNGEE come from the germline V gene. CDR3 bases: TGTGCCAGCAGCGTCAGGGGGGCAGGGTATGAGCAGTTCTTC. Translation gives CASSVRGAGYEQFF.

In this sample, this clonotype turned up a few times. Just one base apart from a much larger clone, this may be a read error. The CDR3 coding sequence is TGTGCCAGCAGTTCCGGGATTCGGGGATACGAGCAGTACTTC. Protein product: CASSSGIRGYEQYF. The V gene is TRBV25-1, the J gene TRBJ2-7; D is perhaps TRBD2 (5 bases). V lost 5 bases and J 4 bases, leaving 15 bases between the germline ends. Per germline, CDR1 MGHDK and CDR2 SYGVNS. The CDR3 has 14 residues.

Notes on this clonotype: Relative to the germline gene, one junction end is altered; a read error may explain this. The chain links TRBV2 to TRBJ2-7; D may be TRBD2 (5 bases). CDR1 SNHLY and CDR2 FYNNEI come from the germline V gene. The CDR3 is 13 residues long. The CDR3: CVSSGGMAYGQYF. The CDR3 nucleotides read TGTGTCAGCAGTGGAGGCATGGCCTACGGGCAGTACTTC. The full variable domain, rest sourced from reference TRBV2 and TRBJ2-7, is EPEVTQTPSHQVTQMGQEVILRCVPISNHLYFYWYRQILGQKVEFLVSFYNNEISEKSEIFDDQFSVERPDGSNFTLKIRSTKLEDSAMYFCVSSGGMAYGQYFGPGTRLTVT.

As concerns this clonotype: One end of the junction fails to match germline, which may point to a read error. The V and J genes are TRBV12-3 or TRBV12-4 and TRBJ2-5, with D perhaps matching TRBD2 (5 bases). The CDR3 consists of 13 residues. Here the CDR3 reads CASTTRRFETQYF. CDR3 coding DNA: TGTGCCAGCACCACAAGGAGGTTCGAGACCCAGTACTTT.

This clonotype was seen at least ten times. This chain joins TRBV19 and TRBJ1-2; D gene unclear. Germline V CDR1 and CDR2: LNHDA, SQIVND (reference sequence). The V gene lost 3 bases and the J gene lost 1 base, with 9 bases spanning the gap. This CDR3 is built from 14 residues. The DNA for the CDR3 is TGTGCCAGTAGTATGAGCGGACTTAACTATGGCTACACCTTC. Translating it yields CASSMSGLNYGYTF. The variable domain in full, with the rest retrieved from reference TRBV19 and TRBJ1-2, is DGGITQSPKYLFRKEGQNVTLSCEQNLNHDAMYWYRQDPGQGLRLIYYSQIVNDFQKGDIAEGYSVSREKKESFPLTVTSAQKNPTAFYLCASSMSGLNYGYTFGSGTRLTVV.

V usage is TRBV29-1 and J usage is TRBJ1-1; no clear D gene. This CDR3 region has 13 residues. V was cut by 7 bases and J by 1 base, with 13 bases left in between. The V gene's germline CDR1 is SQVTM and CDR2 ANQGSEA. Written as DNA, the CDR3 is TGCAGCGCCTTATCTGCTCCGAACACTGAAGCTTTCTTT. Translated: CSALSAPNTEAFF.

The chain links TRBV20-1 to TRBJ2-3, with D perhaps given as TRBD1 or TRBD2 (5 bases each). Germline V gene sequence: CDR1 DFQATT, CDR2 SNEGSKA (reference sequence). CDR3 length: 14 residues. Between the trimmed V and J ends, which lost 1 base and 1 base, there was a span of 9 bases. The CDR3 loop is CSARGDGGTDTQYF. The CDR3 DNA follows: TGCAGTGCTAGAGGGGACGGGGGCACAGATACGCAGTATTTT.

Remarks on this clonotype: Since a much larger clone is just one base distant, this may be a read error. The chain couples TRBV6-4 to TRBJ1-1; D call uncertain. V was shortened by 0 bases and J by 4 bases, with 9 bases between the two germline ends. CDR1 and CDR2 from the germline V gene are MRHNA and SNTAGT. CDR3 length: 14 residues. This CDR3 is CASSDSTHGTEAFF. For the CDR3, the DNA is TGTGCCAGCAGTGACTCCACGCATGGCACTGAAGCTTTCTTT.

The sample holds one count of this clonotype. The chain employs TRBV20-1 and TRBJ1-4; no clear D gene. Trimming removed 3 bases from V and 8 bases from J, with 13 bases in between. The germline CDR1 and CDR2 sequences are DFQATT and SNEGSKA (reference sequence). This CDR3 spans 13 amino acids. The DNA for the CDR3 is TGCAGTGCTAGTCCCGCGCTGTCGGAAAAACTGTTTTTT. Protein: CSASPALSEKLFF.

V gene TRBV2 combines with J gene TRBJ2-7, with 8 positions matching TRBD1. V trimming: 7 bases; J trimming: 3 bases; junction bases outside the gene matches: 5. Germline CDR1 reads SNHLY; CDR2 reads FYNNEI. The CDR3 runs 13 residues. The CDR3 loop reads CASNRQGYYEQYF. The CDR3 DNA is TGTGCCAGCAATCGACAGGGGTACTACGAGCAGTACTTC.

The rearrangement uses TRBV24-1 and TRBJ1-5; 7 nucleotides agree with TRBD1. The junction had 4 bases not matched to a gene; V was cut back by 3 bases and J by 9 bases. Germline assignment: CDR1 KGHDR and CDR2 SFDVKD. This CDR3 spans 13 amino acids. The CDR3 sequence is CATSDPPGGPQHF. The DNA for the CDR3 is TGTGCCACCAGTGATCCTCCAGGGGGGCCCCAGCATTTT.

The chain recombines TRBV20-1 with TRBJ2-1; the match to TRBD1 covers 7 bases. Looked up from germline, CDR1 is DFQATT and CDR2 is SNEGSKA (reference sequence). The CDR3 is made up of 13 amino acids. After removal of 6 bases from V and 7 bases from J, the junction contained 9 bases not matched to a gene. DNA for the CDR3: TGCAGTGCAAGCAAAGTGACAGGGAATGAGCAGTTCTTC. Protein: CSASKVTGNEQFF.

The V call is TRBV29-1, the J call TRBJ2-1; the D gene is possibly TRBD1 (6 bases). This CDR3 region has 14 residues. Germline V gene data show CDR1 as SQVTM and CDR2 as ANQGSEA. Trimming removed 8 bases from V and 3 bases from J, with 17 bases in between. Written as DNA, the CDR3 is TGCAGCCTTTACGCAGGGGAGATCTACAATGAGCAGTTCTTC. Encoded protein: CSLYAGEIYNEQFF.

V and J are TRBV7-6 and TRBJ2-1; maybe TRBD1 (6 bases). Germline assignment: CDR1 SGHVS and CDR2 FNYEAQ. With 1 base removed from V and 7 bases from J, the gap between germline ends came to 8 bases. The CDR3 length is 13 residues. CDR3 in amino acids: CASSLDRVNEQFF. The DNA for the CDR3 is TGTGCCAGCAGCTTAGACAGGGTAAATGAGCAGTTCTTC.

This sequence joins TRBV25-1 and TRBJ2-3; D possibly corresponds to TRBD2 (6 bases). The length of the CDR3 is 17 residues. Trimming pared 2 bases from V and 2 bases from J, leaving 17 bases between. Germline-derived CDR1 and CDR2 are MGHDK and SYGVNS. The DNA of the CDR3 is TGTGCCAGCAGTGAAGGGGTGGCGGGGAGGCTCACAGATACGCAGTATTTT. Translated: CASSEGVAGRLTDTQYF.

This clonotype was counted at least ten times. The chain recombines TRBV6-1 with TRBJ1-3; D is ambiguous. Per the germline V gene, CDR1 is MNHNS and CDR2 is SASEGT. Trimming removed 7 bases from V and 0 bases from J, with 13 bases in between. The CDR3 totals 15 residues. The CDR3, as DNA: TGTGCCAGCATGACGACGGAGGACTCTGGAAACACCATATATTTT. This translates into CASMTTEDSGNTIYF.

This clonotype was counted at least ten times. This sequence joins TRBV27 and TRBJ2-7; no clear D. Germline lookup yields CDR1 MNHEY and CDR2 SMNVEV (reference sequence). Trimming took 4 bases from V and 2 from J, leaving 12 bases between them. This CDR3 has 14 amino acids. CDR3 in amino acids: CASSSPEKPYEQYF. The CDR3 nucleotides are TGTGCCAGCAGTTCCCCGGAGAAACCCTACGAGCAGTACTTC.